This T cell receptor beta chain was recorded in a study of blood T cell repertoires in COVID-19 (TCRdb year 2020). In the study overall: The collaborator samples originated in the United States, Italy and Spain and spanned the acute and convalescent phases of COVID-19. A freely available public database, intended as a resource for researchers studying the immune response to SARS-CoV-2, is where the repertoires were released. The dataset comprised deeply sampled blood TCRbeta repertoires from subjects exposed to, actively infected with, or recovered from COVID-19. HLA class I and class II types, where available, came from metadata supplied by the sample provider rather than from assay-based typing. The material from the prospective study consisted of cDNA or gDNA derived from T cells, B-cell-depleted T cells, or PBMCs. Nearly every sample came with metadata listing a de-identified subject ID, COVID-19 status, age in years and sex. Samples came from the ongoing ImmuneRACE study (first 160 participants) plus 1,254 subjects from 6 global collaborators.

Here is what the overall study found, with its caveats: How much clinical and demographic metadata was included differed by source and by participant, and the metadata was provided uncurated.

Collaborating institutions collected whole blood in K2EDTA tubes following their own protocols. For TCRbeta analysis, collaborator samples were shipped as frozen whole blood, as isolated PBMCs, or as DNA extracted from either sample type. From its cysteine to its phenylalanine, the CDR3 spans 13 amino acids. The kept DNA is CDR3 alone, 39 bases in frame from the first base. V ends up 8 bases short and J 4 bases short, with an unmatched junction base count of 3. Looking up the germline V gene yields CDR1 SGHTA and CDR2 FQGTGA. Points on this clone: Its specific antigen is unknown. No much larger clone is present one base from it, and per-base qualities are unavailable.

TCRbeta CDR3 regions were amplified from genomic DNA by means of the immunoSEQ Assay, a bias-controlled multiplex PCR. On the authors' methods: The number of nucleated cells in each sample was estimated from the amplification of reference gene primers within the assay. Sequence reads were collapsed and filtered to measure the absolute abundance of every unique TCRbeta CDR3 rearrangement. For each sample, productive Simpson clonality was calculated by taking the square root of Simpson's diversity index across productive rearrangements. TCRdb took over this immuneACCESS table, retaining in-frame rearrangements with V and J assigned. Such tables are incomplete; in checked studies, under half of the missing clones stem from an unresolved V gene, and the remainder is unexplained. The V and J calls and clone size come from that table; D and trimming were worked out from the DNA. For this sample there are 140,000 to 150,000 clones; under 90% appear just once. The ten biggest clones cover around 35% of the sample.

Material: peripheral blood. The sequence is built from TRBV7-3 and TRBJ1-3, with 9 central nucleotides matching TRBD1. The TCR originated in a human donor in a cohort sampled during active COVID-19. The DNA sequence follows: TGTGCCAGCGGGACAGGGTTAGGAAACACCATATATTTT. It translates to CASGTGLGNTIYF.